This T cell receptor beta chain comes out of a study of PD-1 blockade in mismatch repair-deficient tumors. Study information: Patients had eleven to twelve mismatch repair-deficient cancer types, all previously treated and progressing.

Using immunoSEQ multiplex PCR, the repertoire was profiled, and TCRdb retains in-frame clones only, with some absent. Among around 40,000 clones listed, over 80% were seen once. PCR or immunohistochemistry showed mismatch repair deficiency in every enrolled patient. The CDR3 is made up of 17 amino acids. From germline, CDR1 is SNHLY and CDR2 FYNNEI. Losses at the gene ends were 6 bases for V and 0 bases for J; bases not matched to a gene: 7. Notes on this clone: No antigen is known for it.

Overall study findings and caveats: Tumor-resident clones, often absent from pretreatment blood, expanded after pembrolizumab and then contracted.

The chain combines TRBV2 with TRBJ2-1, with TRBD2 identical over 11 bases. The sample was PBMCs, taken approximately 9 months after starting pembrolizumab. The origin of this receptor is an adult with mismatch repair-deficient cancer. CDR3 DNA sequence: TGTGCCAGCAGGGGAGCGACTAGCGGGACCTCCTACAATGAGCAGTTCTTC. This translates into CASRGATSGTSYNEQFF.